Listed below are T cell receptor beta chains from one sample, sequenced in a study of blood T cell repertoires in COVID-19. Only in-frame clones appear in the TCRdb table, and some are missing; sequencing was by immunoSEQ multiplex PCR. The table lists fewer than 300,000 clones, 85% to 90% of them singletons. Sequencing was carried out using PBMCs or T cells enriched from blood (not recorded which). The receptors stem from a man aged 35-49 years who had recovered from COVID-19. The CDR3 runs from the conserved cysteine through the conserved F or W. Each record gives: clone size, D gene, V gene, J gene, CDR3 DNA, CDR3 protein. The D gene is left open where the match is weak. Size values are once, few and many counts, or a class for expanded clones, and some rows have none.

abundance: -
d_gene: -
v_gene: TRBV12-3/TRBV12-4
j_gene: TRBJ2-2
CDR3nt: TGTGCCAGCAGTTTAACGAGGTCCGGGGAGCTGTTTTTT
CDR3aa: CASSLTRSGELFF

abundance: -
d_gene: -
v_gene: TRBV6-1
j_gene: TRBJ1-5
CDR3nt: TGTGCCAGCAGTGAAACAGGTTTAAGGGGCAATCAGCCCCAGCATTTT
CDR3aa: CASSETGLRGNQPQHF

abundance: -
d_gene: TRBD2
v_gene: TRBV5-1
j_gene: TRBJ2-2
CDR3nt: TGCGCCAGCAGCTTGCTAGCGGGGACAAGCACCGGGGAGCTGTTTTTT
CDR3aa: CASSLLAGTSTGELFF

abundance: -
d_gene: -
v_gene: TRBV9
j_gene: TRBJ2-1
CDR3nt: TGTGCCAGCAGCCCGAGTTTGTGGGCTACCATAGAGCAGTTCTTC
CDR3aa: CASSPSLWATIEQFF

abundance: -
d_gene: TRBD2
v_gene: TRBV3-1/TRBV3-2
j_gene: TRBJ2-1
CDR3nt: TGTGCCAGCAGCAACCAGCGGGGTCATAATGAGCAGTTCTTC
CDR3aa: CASSNQRGHNEQFF

abundance: -
d_gene: -
v_gene: TRBV11-3
j_gene: TRBJ1-1
CDR3nt: TGTGCCAGCAGCTTCGGGGGGGCAGGGAACACTGAAGCTTTCTTT
CDR3aa: CASSFGGAGNTEAFF

abundance: -
d_gene: -
v_gene: TRBV5-1
j_gene: TRBJ1-1
CDR3nt: TGCGCCAGCAGCTTGGCCGCTTCTACCATGAACACTGAAGCTTTCTTT
CDR3aa: CASSLAASTMNTEAFF

abundance: few
d_gene: -
v_gene: TRBV19
j_gene: TRBJ1-5
CDR3nt: TGTGCCAGTAGCCGGGGGATGCGCAATCAGCCCCAGCATTTT
CDR3aa: CASSRGMRNQPQHF

abundance: once
d_gene: -
v_gene: TRBV11-2
j_gene: TRBJ2-6
CDR3nt: TGTGCCAGCAGCTTAAGTCAGGGTCCCTCTGGGGCCAACGTCCTGACTTTC
CDR3aa: CASSLSQGPSGANVLTF

abundance: -
d_gene: -
v_gene: TRBV5-1
j_gene: TRBJ2-3
CDR3nt: TGCGCCAGCAGCTCGACAGGAGGCACAGATACGCAGTATTTT
CDR3aa: CASSSTGGTDTQYF